This T cell receptor (beta chain) was captured in a study of shared clonotypes between healthy human individuals. Broader study findings: The study drew on few donors, limiting represented genetic and exposure-history diversity.

Bulk PBMC genomic DNA spanned ten immunoSEQ deep plates. Only in-frame clones appear in the TCRdb table, and some are missing; sequencing was by immunoSEQ multiplex PCR. The sample records fewer than 550,000 clones, about 75% being singletons. As for this clone: Its antigen is as yet unknown.

Adult donors, all healthy and HIV-negative, had no recent acute infections or vaccinations. The receptor was derived from a woman aged 40 to 49 in good health. Some clones in this sample may be carry-over from other donors' samples. Material: PBMCs.

The CDR3 region is CASSRTGAKSYEQYF. DNA of the CDR3: TGTGCCAGCAGTCGGACAGGAGCAAAATCCTACGAGCAGTACTTC. The chain combines TRBV27 with TRBJ2-7, with 7 bases matching TRBD1. J lost 1 base, V lost 5 bases, and 8 bases had no gene match. Germline assignment: CDR1 MNHEY and CDR2 SMNVEV (reference sequence). This CDR3 is 15 amino acids long.